This TCR beta chain stems from a study of cytomegalovirus exposure and HLA in healthy donors. The V gene's germline CDR1 is MNHNY and CDR2 SVGAGI (reference sequence). Deletions cut 5 bases from V and 4 bases from J, with 15 bases between. The CDR3 is 15 residues long. PCR used 60 Vbeta primers and 13 Jbeta primers. Only in-frame clones appear in the TCRdb table, and some are missing; sequencing was by immunoSEQ multiplex PCR. The table shows 110,000 to 150,000 clones, with more than 60% occurring only once. The source is a man in his forties in good health and CMV-seronegative. The rearrangement joins TRBV6-6 to TRBJ1-3; possibly TRBD1 for D (5 bases). The sequencing input was PBMCs. The DNA for the CDR3 is TGTGCCAGCAGTGACACCAGGGTCAGCGGAAACACCATATATTTT. The encoded protein is CASSDTRVSGNTIYF.